This T cell receptor (beta chain) came from a study of breast tumors, draining lymph nodes, adjacent tissues. V was pared by 6 bases and J by 3 bases, with 5 bases between. The CDR3 spans 12 residues. The table lists this clonotype with many counts. TCRdb re-called the multiplex PCR reads through MiXCR, storing one row per CDR3 protein. The repertoire consists of approximately 130,000 distinct CDR3 sequences, with 21% occurring once and the leading ten covering roughly 2%. The lymph nodes were axillary draining lymph nodes from breast cancer patients. The receptor was isolated from a female donor with breast cancer. Some clones in this sample may be carry-over from other donors' samples. The J gene is TRBJ2-2, the V gene TRBV12-3 or TRBV12-4, with D maybe TRBD2 (5 bases). The sequencing sample was made of axillary lymph node tissue. For the CDR3, the DNA is TGTGCCAGCAGGGACTACACCGGGGAGCTGTTTTTT. It translates to CASRDYTGELFF.